The rows below give T cell receptor beta chains drawn from one sample of a study of identical twins. One entry per CDR3 protein, called by TCRdb with MiXCR from the 5' RACE reads. This sample yields fewer than 250,000 distinct CDR3 sequences, of which approximately 7% are seen a single time; roughly 3.6% belongs to the top ten. These data are also associated with another study on yellow fever vaccine responses in identical twins.

Sequenced material: memory (CD45RO+) T cells sorted from blood. All receptors derive from a woman aged 18-30 years in good health. Both conserved end residues are trimmed from each CDR3.

J gene,V gene,CDR3 protein
TRBJ2-1,TRBV7-2,ASSPYGTASSYNEQF
TRBJ2-5,TRBV20-1,SARLMGQETQY
TRBJ1-5,TRBV5-1,ASSPNTGGDQPQH
TRBJ1-1,TRBV20-1,SARGQFAEAF
TRBJ2-1,TRBV28,ASSLGTAPNEQF
TRBJ2-1,TRBV6-1,ASSGEPSANEQF
TRBJ2-1,TRBV25-1,ASSESRQEEQF
TRBJ1-4,TRBV5-1,ASSPLVDGEKLF
TRBJ2-1,TRBV2,ASCAYNEQF
TRBJ2-5,TRBV15,ATSRELAGGLETQY
TRBJ2-5,TRBV20-1,SARLGYETQY
TRBJ1-1,TRBV14,ASSLAMNTEAF
TRBJ2-4,TRBV4-1,ASSPGLAGGWIQY
TRBJ1-1,TRBV6-2/TRBV6-3,ASSYTDRTEAF
TRBJ2-5,TRBV5-4,AAGREGPGETQY
TRBJ2-3,TRBV5-1,ASSVGPLGRASTDTQY
TRBJ2-7,TRBV20-1,SARKQGSYEQY
TRBJ1-2,TRBV28,ASLRATVNYGYT